This TCR beta chain was identified in a study of blood T cell repertoires in COVID-19. Study context: Whether acute or convalescent, the COVID-19 samples came from the United States, Italy and Spain. PBMCs, B-cell-depleted T cells, or T cells provided the cDNA or gDNA that made up the material.

Per the original data handling: Reference gene primer amplification yielded estimated nucleated cell counts. Assay used: immunoSEQ multiplex PCR; TCRdb lists only in-frame clones, some missing. Clonal size and the V and J genes are those of that table, whereas D and trimming came from the DNA. This repertoire shows 190,000 or so clones, roughly four fifths found once; its top ten account for roughly 13%. Germline trimming cut 4 bases from V and 5 bases from J; bases unmatched to any gene: 10. Germline V gene data show CDR1 as SGHRS and CDR2 as YFSETQ. The CDR3 covers 15 residues. The J gene is TRBJ2-7, the V gene TRBV5-1; 9 nucleotides align to TRBD1. Sequenced material: peripheral blood. The receptor's source is a man aged 45-65 years who had recovered from COVID-19. As DNA, the CDR3 is TGCGCCAGCAGCGATAAGGACAGGGGCAGAGACGAGCAGTACTTC. Translated: CASSDKDRGRDEQYF.